These 31 T cell receptor beta chains were sequenced from one sample in a study of T cells in women clearing cervical HPV infection (dated by TCRdb to between 2018 and 2020). Receptor amplification or capture employed the immunoSEQ multiplex PCR assay. What TCRdb holds here is the immuneACCESS table cut down to in-frame rearrangements. Part of the clones is not present; checked against another copy, under half of the missing clones reflect an unresolved V gene, and the others are unexplained. This specimen's table enumerates tens of thousands of clones. About 4.9% of the sample lies in the top ten. Sequencing was performed on blood buffy coat. The receptors stem from a woman between 18 and 70 years old with a cervical HPV16 infection that either progressed to CIN3+ or cleared (not recorded which).

This clone is deemed medium-sized by its frequency. Read data end 3 residues before the CDR3 end; the end is taken from the germline J gene. V usage is TRBV6-2 or TRBV6-3 and J usage is TRBJ2-2; D gene uncertain. Germline V gives CDR1 MNHEY, CDR2 SVGEGT. This CDR3 spans 11 amino acids. The CDR3 sequence: CASSYEAVLFF. CDR3 DNA (partial): TGTGCCAGCAGTTACGAGGCGGTG.

The CDR3 protein is CSVETGQGATEAFF. The DNA read from the CDR3 is TGCAGCGTTGAAACGGGACAGGGGGCCACTGAA. V usage is TRBV29-1 and J usage is TRBJ1-1, with 12 bases that match TRBD1. The read stops 3 residues short of the end of the CDR3; the missing end is completed from the germline J gene. V lost 2 bases, J lost 4 bases, and 2 bases stayed unmatched. The CDR3 has 14 residues. Per the germline V gene, CDR1 is SQVTM and CDR2 is ANQGSEA.

For this clone: The DNA ends 3 residues before the CDR3 does, and the rest of the CDR3 is filled in from the germline J gene. V is TRBV7-9 and J is TRBJ1-1; D uncertain. The CDR3 is 12 residues long. Germline V gene lookup returns CDR1 SEHNR and CDR2 FQNEAQ (reference sequence). The sequenced part of the CDR3 DNA is TGTGCCAGCAGCTTAGCGCTCCTAGAG. Its protein is CASSLALLE. The entire CDR3 sequence reads CASSLALLEAFF.

As regards this clone: Read coverage stops 3 residues before the CDR3 terminus; the germline J gene supplies the remainder. J is TRBJ2-3 and V is TRBV10-1, with D hard to call. CDR1 WNHNN and CDR2 SYGVQD come from the germline V gene (reference sequence). V was trimmed by 5 bases and J by 2 bases, leaving 14 bases between them. CDR3 size: 15 residues. The CDR3 region is CASSNSRRPTDTQYF. CDR3 bases read: TGCGCCAGCAGTAACTCCAGGAGACCCACAGATACG.

Turning to this clone: The read comes to an end 3 residues before the CDR3 does, leaving the germline J gene to fill in the end. The chain is built from TRBV11-3 and TRBJ2-3, with TRBD1 identical over 8 bases. Germline V gives CDR1 SGHNT, CDR2 YENEEA. Trimming cost V 3 bases and J 6 bases; bases outside gene matches: 8. The CDR3 has 15 residues. Incomplete CDR3 DNA: TGTGCCAGCAGCTTTTCGGGACAGGCATCCGATACG. Translation: CASSFSGQASDT. The full CDR3 sequence reads CASSFSGQASDTQYF.

With respect to this clone: The CDR3 is cut off 3 residues early in the read; its end comes from the germline J gene. This rearrangement joins TRBV7-8 to TRBJ2-4; the D is unclear. V lost 2 bases and J lost 2, with 16 bases in between. The germline gives CDR1 SGHVS, CDR2 FQNEAQ. The CDR3 runs to 17 residues. CDR3 DNA (partial): TGTGCCAGCAGCTTACAAGTACTACACCCCACCAAAAACATT. This translates into CASSLQVLHPTKNI. In full, the CDR3 is CASSLQVLHPTKNIQYF.

In regard to this clone: Read data end 3 residues before the CDR3 end; the end is taken from the germline J gene. This chain uses TRBV7-9 with TRBJ1-6, with 9 bases identical to TRBD1. J lost 9 bases, V lost 4 bases, and 7 bases had no gene match. The CDR3 has 15 residues. Germline CDR1 SEHNR, CDR2 FQNEAQ (reference sequence). The CDR3: CASSSRTGASSPLHF. CDR3 bases read: TGTGCCAGCAGCTCCAGGACAGGGGCGAGTTCACCC.

For this clone: The read halts 3 residues ahead of the CDR3 end, with the missing end drawn from the germline J gene. The rearrangement joins TRBV19 to TRBJ2-3; D uncertain. The CDR3 runs to 14 residues. Per the germline V gene, CDR1 is LNHDA and CDR2 is SQIVND (reference sequence). The chain's CDR3 is CASSSLGRGQPQYF. The CDR3 bases that were read are TGTGCCAGTAGCTCGCTGGGCAGAGGTCAGCCG.

With regard to this clone: The sequenced fragment ends 3 residues before the CDR3 boundary, so the rest is inferred from the germline J gene. This rearrangement joins TRBV20-1 to TRBJ2-7, with D perhaps matching TRBD1 (6 bases). Germline V gene lookup returns CDR1 DFQATT and CDR2 SNEGSKA (reference sequence). This CDR3 region has 14 residues. V lost 4 bases and J lost 2, with 15 bases in between. CDR3 loop: CSATEGQVTYEQYF. CDR3 DNA, as far as it was read: TGCAGTGCTACCGAGGGACAAGTTACCTACGAG.

Remarks on this clone: Read data end 3 residues before the CDR3 end; the end is taken from the germline J gene. The chain carries TRBV20-1 and TRBJ1-1; no clear D. The CDR3 length is 12 residues. V lost 3 bases and J 1 base, leaving 6 bases between the germline ends. Germline lookup yields CDR1 DFQATT and CDR2 SNEGSKA (reference sequence). The CDR3 region is CSASPQNTEAFF. CDR3 DNA, as far as it was read: TGCAGTGCTAGCCCCCAGAACACTGAA.

The CDR3 region is CASSPRTGQETQYF. The DNA read from the CDR3 is TGTGCCAGTAGTCCTCGGACAGGCCAAGAGACG. This rearrangement joins TRBV19 to TRBJ2-3, with 7 bases aligning to TRBD1. The read ends 3 residues before the CDR3 terminus; that terminus is restored from the germline J gene. The CDR3 is 14 amino acids. Germline CDR1 and CDR2: LNHDA and SQIVND (reference sequence). Full variable domain (missing parts from reference TRBV19 and TRBJ2-3): DGGITQSPKYLFRKEGQNVTLSCEQNLNHDAMYWYRQDPGQGLRLIYYSQIVNDFQKGDIAEGYSVSREKKESFPLTVTSAQKNPTAFYLCASSPRTGQETQYFGPGTRLTVL.

A remark on this clone: The DNA ends 3 residues before the CDR3 does, and the rest of the CDR3 is filled in from the germline J gene. This chain links TRBV5-1 with TRBJ2-7, with D hard to call. The CDR3 covers 14 residues. CDR1 is SGHRS and CDR2 is YFSETQ in the germline V gene. Trimming removed 1 base at V and 6 bases at J, with 14 bases between. Partial CDR3 DNA: TGCGCCAGCAGCTTGTTGCAAACCTCGGGCGAG. Translated: CASSLLQTSGE. The complete CDR3 sequence is CASSLLQTSGEQYF. Combining the CDR3 with reference TRBV5-1 and TRBJ2-7 gives the whole variable domain KAGVTQTPRYLIKTRGQQVTLSCSPISGHRSVSWYQQTPGQGLQFLFEYFSETQRNKGNFPGRFSGRQFSNSRSEMNVSTLELGDSALYLCASSLLQTSGEQYFGPGTRLTVT.

With respect to this clone: The read terminates 3 residues before the CDR3 end, so the remaining end is supplied by the germline J gene. This sequence joins TRBV19 and TRBJ2-7; the match to TRBD2 covers 7 bases. The germline V gene encodes CDR1 LNHDA and CDR2 SQIVND (reference sequence). V dropped 4 bases and J dropped 3; count of bases not matched to a gene: 21. The CDR3 has 19 residues. The sequenced CDR3 bases are TGTGCCAGTAGTAACCTCCCCGGACGAAGGACTAGGGATGTCTACGAG. Its translation: CASSNLPGRRTRDVYE. The complete CDR3 sequence is CASSNLPGRRTRDVYEQYF. Drawing the rest from reference TRBV19 and TRBJ2-7, the complete variable domain is DGGITQSPKYLFRKEGQNVTLSCEQNLNHDAMYWYRQDPGQGLRLIYYSQIVNDFQKGDIAEGYSVSREKKESFPLTVTSAQKNPTAFYLCASSNLPGRRTRDVYEQYFGPGTRLTVT.

A remark on this clone: The CDR3 end falls 3 residues outside the read, so it is completed with the germline J gene. The chain uses TRBV6-1 and TRBJ2-1, with D possibly being TRBD1 or TRBD2 (5 bases each). The CDR3 totals 15 residues. Germline CDR1 reads MNHNS; CDR2 reads SASEGT. V lost 1 base, J lost 1 base, and 8 bases lay in between. CDR3 bases read: TGTGCCAGCAGTGAAGGAGGGGATTCCTACAATGAG. The encoded protein is CASSEGGDSYNE. The whole CDR3 sequence is CASSEGGDSYNEQFF.

With regard to this clone: The missing CDR3 end, 3 residues past where the read stops, is filled in from the germline J gene. The chain couples TRBV7-9 to TRBJ1-1; D gene unclear. CDR1 and CDR2 from the germline V gene are SEHNR and FQNEAQ (reference sequence). The CDR3 spans 12 residues. The CDR3 reads CASSLETSAAFF. The CDR3 DNA, read in part, is TGTGCCAGCAGCTTAGAGACATCTGCA.

As concerns this clone: The missing CDR3 end, 3 residues past where the read stops, is filled in from the germline J gene. The chain links TRBV12-3 or TRBV12-4 to TRBJ2-1, with a weak D call TRBD1 (5 bases). There are 14 residues in the CDR3. V gave up 7 bases and J gave up 3 bases, with 13 bases separating them. Incomplete CDR3 DNA: TGTGCCAGCACCTTTGATAGGGGCTACAATGAG. As protein: CASTFDRGYNE. The full CDR3 sequence reads CASTFDRGYNEQFF.

Partial CDR3 DNA: TGCAGCGTTGAAGTCCTAATAGGCGGCTACGAG. Residues: CSVEVLIGGYE. Given in full, the CDR3 is CSVEVLIGGYEQYF. The rearrangement joins TRBV29-1 to TRBJ2-7; no reliable D call. The read finishes 3 residues shy of the CDR3 end, and the germline J gene is used to complete it. Germline V gives CDR1 SQVTM, CDR2 ANQGSEA. This CDR3 comprises 14 residues. V lost 1 base to trimming and J lost 3 bases, with 13 bases between them.

Measured by frequency, this clone is large. The CDR3 here is CSADQGSPEAFF. The CDR3 DNA, read in part, is TGCAGTGCAGACCAGGGTAGCCCTGAA. The V and J genes are TRBV20-1 and TRBJ1-1, with a weak D call TRBD1 (5 bases). The CDR3 end falls 3 residues outside the read, so it is completed with the germline J gene. This CDR3 comprises 12 residues. Trimming left V 6 bases short and J 6 bases short, with 14 bases between. Germline assignment: CDR1 DFQATT and CDR2 SNEGSKA (reference sequence).

As concerns this clone: The read ends 3 residues early relative to the CDR3; the germline J gene fills the gap. The chain couples TRBV7-3 to TRBJ2-3; the match to TRBD2 covers 12 bases. CDR3 length: 15 amino acids. With V trimmed by 5 bases and J by 2 bases, 2 bases remained unmatched. Germline lookup yields CDR1 SGHTA and CDR2 FQGTGA. The CDR3 sequence is CASSTSGRPTDTQYF. The CDR3 bases that were read are TGTGCCAGCAGCACTAGCGGGAGGCCCACAGATACG.

Of note for this clone: The DNA ends 3 residues before the CDR3 does, and the rest of the CDR3 is filled in from the germline J gene. The V and J genes are TRBV20-1 and TRBJ1-5, with D possibly matching TRBD1 (5 bases). Germline V lookup: CDR1 DFQATT, CDR2 SNEGSKA (reference sequence). The V and J ends lost 1 base and 3 bases respectively, with 13 bases between them. This CDR3 has 15 residues. CDR3: CSARVVGDFNQPQHF. CDR3 DNA, as far as it was read: TGCAGTGCTAGAGTCGTCGGGGACTTCAATCAGCCC.

As for this clone: The CDR3 end falls 3 residues outside the read, so it is completed with the germline J gene. The chain employs TRBV2 and TRBJ2-1, with D perhaps TRBD1 (5 bases). V lost 8 bases and J 8 bases, leaving 16 bases between the germline ends. The CDR3 length is 13 residues. CDR1 is SNHLY, CDR2 FYNNEI, per germline. The part of the CDR3 DNA that was read is TGTGCCAGCGAATCCTATCAAGGGGATGAG. Translation: CASESYQGDE. In full, the CDR3 reads CASESYQGDEQFF.

About this clone itself: The sequenced fragment ends 3 residues before the CDR3 boundary, so the rest is inferred from the germline J gene. This chain connects TRBV19 to TRBJ1-2; 7 bases agree with TRBD1. This CDR3 comprises 12 residues. CDR1 is LNHDA, CDR2 SQIVND, per germline (reference sequence). The sequenced part of the CDR3 DNA is TGTGCCAGTATTACAGGGGTAGGAGGC. This gives the protein CASITGVGG. The entire CDR3 protein reads CASITGVGGYTF. Complete variable domain (other parts from reference TRBV19 and TRBJ1-2): DGGITQSPKYLFRKEGQNVTLSCEQNLNHDAMYWYRQDPGQGLRLIYYSQIVNDFQKGDIAEGYSVSREKKESFPLTVTSAQKNPTAFYLCASITGVGGYTFGSGTRLTVV.

Remarks on this clone: The missing CDR3 end, 3 residues past where the read stops, is filled in from the germline J gene. The chain carries TRBV30 and TRBJ1-2; 7 bases agree with TRBD1. The CDR3 has 14 amino acids. V lost 3 bases, J lost 0 bases, and 4 bases stayed unmatched. The germline gives CDR1 GTSNPN, CDR2 SVGIG (reference sequence). CDR3: CAWRRGTANYGYTF. CDR3 bases read: TGTGCCTGGAGACGAGGGACAGCTAACTATGGC.

This CDR3 reads CSVEGLFGSGDDNEQFF. The part of the CDR3 DNA that was read is TGCAGCGTTGAAGGGTTGTTTGGGTCAGGGGACGACAATGAG. This chain joins TRBV29-1 and TRBJ2-1, with a possible D match to TRBD1 (6 bases). The read is 3 residues too short to cover the CDR3 end, so that end is filled in from the germline J gene. Germline V CDR1 and CDR2: SQVTM, ANQGSEA. Trimming shortened V by 1 base and J by 5 bases, and 21 bases separated the two germline ends. This CDR3 is 17 amino acids long.

This clone is identified as medium-sized from frequency. The read terminates 3 residues ahead of where the CDR3 ends, so the germline J gene completes it. This chain joins TRBV5-4 and TRBJ2-3, with D perhaps matching TRBD2 (6 bases). The length of the CDR3 is 16 residues. The ends were cut back, 0 bases at V and 6 bases at J, with 17 bases in the middle. Germline V lookup: CDR1 SGHNT, CDR2 YYREEE (reference sequence). The CDR3 spells CASSLAERASADTQYF. CDR3 DNA, as far as it was read: TGTGCCAGCAGCTTGGCCGAACGTGCTAGCGCCGATACG.

Concerning this clone: The sequence runs out 3 residues before the end of the CDR3; the remainder is reconstructed from the germline J gene. V gene TRBV20-1 combines with J gene TRBJ1-6; TRBD1 agrees at 9 bases. Trimming at V came to 6 bases and at J to 11 bases, leaving 11 bases not matched to a gene. From germline, CDR1 is DFQATT and CDR2 SNEGSKA (reference sequence). The CDR3 consists of 14 residues. The covered CDR3 bases are TGCAGTGCCCCGGGACAGGGAATTTCAGCACCC. It codes for CSAPGQGISAP. The entire CDR3 sequence reads CSAPGQGISAPLHF.

Regarding this clone: The CDR3 end lies 3 residues beyond the end of the read and is filled in from the germline J gene. The V call is TRBV13, the J call TRBJ2-7; possible D gene TRBD1, 5 bases. CDR1 is PRHDT and CDR2 is FYEKMQ in the germline V gene (reference sequence). V lost 3 bases and J lost 2, with 11 bases in between. The CDR3 contains 14 residues. The chain's CDR3 is CASSFWGRTYEQYF. CDR3 DNA (partial): TGTGCCAGCAGCTTTTGGGGCAGAACCTACGAG.

As regards this clone: The missing CDR3 end, 3 residues past where the read stops, is filled in from the germline J gene. The chain couples TRBV4-1 to TRBJ2-5; D is unresolved. The V end lost 10 bases, the J end lost 0 bases, and 12 bases lay between the germline ends. This CDR3 has 13 residues. Looked up from germline, CDR1 is MGHRA and CDR2 is YSYEKL. CDR3 sequence: CATSLRYQETQYF. The covered CDR3 bases are TGCGCCACTTCGTTAAGGTACCAAGAGACC.

As for this clone: The CDR3 end lies 3 residues beyond the end of the read and is filled in from the germline J gene. The chain employs TRBV5-4 and TRBJ2-2; 10 bases fit TRBD2. The CDR3 contains 15 residues. Losses at the gene ends were 4 bases for V and 1 base for J; bases not matched to a gene: 1. In germline, CDR1 is SGHNT, CDR2 YYREEE (reference sequence). The DNA read from the CDR3 is TGTGCCAGCAGCCGGACTAGCGGGAACACCGGGGAG. It translates to CASSRTSGNTGE. The complete CDR3 reads CASSRTSGNTGELFF.

Notes on this clone: The sequence runs out 3 residues before the end of the CDR3; the remainder is reconstructed from the germline J gene. V gene TRBV10-2 combines with J gene TRBJ2-1; possible D gene TRBD2, 6 bases. Trimming stripped 0 bases from V and 5 bases from J, with 14 bases between. The CDR3 consists of 16 residues. CDR1 and CDR2 from the germline V gene are WSHSY and SAAADI. The CDR3 sequence is CASSESSGNGDNEQFF. The sequenced CDR3 bases are TGCGCCAGCAGTGAGTCTAGCGGTAATGGTGACAATGAG.

As regards this clone: The read comes to an end 3 residues before the CDR3 does, leaving the germline J gene to fill in the end. This sequence joins TRBV7-2 and TRBJ1-2, with D possibly being TRBD1 (5 bases). Germline values: CDR1 SGHTA, CDR2 FQGNSA. The length of the CDR3 is 15 residues. Between the trimmed V and J ends, which lost 1 base and 4 bases, there was a span of 13 bases. The CDR3: CASSLVAGPAYGYTF. CDR3 bases read: TGTGCCAGCAGCTTAGTGGCGGGGCCGGCCTATGGC. The complete variable domain, with remaining parts taken from reference TRBV7-2 and TRBJ1-2, reads GAGVSQSPSNKVTEKGKDVELRCDPISGHTALYWYRQSLGQGLEFLIYFQGNSAPDKSGLPSDRFSAERTGGSVSTLTIQRTQQEDSAVYLCASSLVAGPAYGYTFGSGTRLTVV.